The entry that follows covers one T cell receptor (beta chain) sequence. Its matching antigen is unknown. This sample stems from a study of cytomegalovirus exposure and HLA in healthy donors. Study overall: The 120 or so validation repertoires were reported in a later analysis to have been generated on the same platform as the roughly 670 first-cohort repertoires. Whole-study results and caveats: There were about 160 TCR beta chains listed as cytomegalovirus-associated. TCR clusters originating in the first cohort tended to co-occur in the roughly 130 validation repertoires, according to a later analysis. Testing in vitro showed a few CMV-associated chains specific for CMV antigens.

J was trimmed by 10 bases and V by 5 bases; bases with no gene match: 13. Looked up from germline, CDR1 is GTSNPN and CDR2 is SVGIG (reference sequence). The CDR3 runs to 15 residues. TCRdb keeps only in-frame clones here, not all; method: immunoSEQ multiplex PCR. The repertoire holds about 200,000 clones, with around 86% as singletons. The rearrangement links TRBV30 to TRBJ2-3; 12 bases match TRBD2. This TCR derives from a woman aged 18-29 years in good health and CMV-seropositive. The sample comprised PBMCs. DNA of the CDR3: TGTGCCTGGGGGCGACTAGCGGGAGCACAGAGGGCGCAGTATTTT. Its protein is CAWGRLAGAQRAQYF.